Below, 22 T cell receptor beta chains from the same sample are listed, as sequenced in a study of blood T cells in healthy people across ages. Using a J-beta primer mix together with a sample-barcoded 5' primer, a second PCR was run for about 7 to 12 cycles. TCRdb fed the 5' RACE reads into MiXCR, producing one record per CDR3 protein. Among 650,000 or so distinct CDR3 sequences listed, 52% were seen once. The sample comprised blood. The receptors here all came from a woman of 80 years or more in good health.

About this clonotype: A read error may produce the germline difference seen at one junction end. The chain has TRBV7-2 and TRBJ2-1; TRBD1 aligns across 8 bases. The J call may be wrong; the DNA end is better matched by TRBJ2-7. The CDR3 runs to 15 residues. The germline CDR1 and CDR2 sequences are SGHTA and FQGNSA. CDR3 amino acids: CVGSPGTGQPYEQYF. As DNA, the CDR3 is TGTGTCGGCAGCCCTGGGACAGGTCAACCCTATGAGCAGTACTTC.

This clonotype showed up just once. This could be a read error, since a much larger clone is one nucleotide away. The rearrangement joins TRBV28 to TRBJ2-4; maybe TRBD1 (6 bases). TRBJ2-5 explains the end of the DNA better; the J call may be wrong. From germline, CDR1 is MDHEN and CDR2 SYDVKM. The CDR3 runs 16 residues. The CDR3 loop reads CASSSTRTDYQETQYF. The CDR3, as DNA: TGTGCCAGCAGTTCCACGCGGACAGATTACCAAGAGACCCAGTACTTC.

The chain couples TRBV27 to TRBJ2-5; D call uncertain. Germline assignment: CDR1 MNHEY and CDR2 SMNVEV (reference sequence). V was trimmed by 4 bases and J by 5 bases, leaving 14 bases between them. There are 14 residues in the CDR3. CDR3: CASSSREFRETQYF. In DNA, the CDR3 is TGTGCCAGCAGTTCGAGAGAGTTTAGGGAGACCCAGTACTTC.

The chain links TRBV15 to TRBJ1-2; D is uncertain. Trimming took 0 bases from V and 3 from J, leaving 11 bases between them. This CDR3 contains 15 residues. CDR1 and CDR2 from the germline V gene are LNHNV and YYDKDF (reference sequence). CDR3 loop: CATSRDLASHYGYTF. Here the CDR3 DNA reads TGTGCCACCAGCAGAGATTTGGCAAGCCACTATGGCTACACCTTC.

A word on this clonotype: This may come from a read error, since a much larger clone is one base off. J is TRBJ2-1 and V is TRBV28; 9 bases match TRBD2. The CDR3 contains 16 residues. Germline V gene sequence: CDR1 MDHEN, CDR2 SYDVKM. The CDR3 here is CVSSPWREGSYNEQFF. CDR3 in DNA: TGTGTCAGCAGCCCCTGGCGGGAGGGCTCCTACAATGAGCAGTTCTTC.

The rearrangement uses TRBV13 and TRBJ2-7; weak D call: TRBD2 (6 bases). Deletions cut 5 bases from V and 2 bases from J, with 16 bases between. The length of the CDR3 is 15 residues. Germline V gene lookup returns CDR1 PRHDT and CDR2 FYEKMQ (reference sequence). The CDR3 protein is CASSVRDSITYEQYF. The CDR3 nucleotides are TGTGCCAGCAGCGTCCGGGACTCGATTACCTACGAGCAGTACTTC. Together with reference TRBV13 and TRBJ2-7, the CDR3 gives the full variable domain: AAGVIQSPRHLIKEKRETATLKCYPIPRHDTVYWYQQGPGQDPQFLISFYEKMQSDKGSIPDRFSAQQFSDYHSELNMSSLELGDSALYFCASSVRDSITYEQYFGPGTRLTVT.

This clonotype was observed at least ten times. The chain joins TRBV3-1 to TRBJ2-7, with D possibly matching TRBD1 (6 bases). Germline V gene data show CDR1 as LGHDT and CDR2 as YNNKEL (reference sequence). The CDR3 sequence is 14 residues long. V was shortened by 4 bases and J by 0 bases, with 10 bases between the two germline ends. CDR3 sequence: CASSLGTPSYEQYF. The CDR3 region has the DNA TGTGCCAGCAGCCTCGGGACACCCTCCTACGAGCAGTACTTC.

The chain combines TRBV7-2 with TRBJ2-5; perhaps D is TRBD1 or TRBD2 (5 bases each). The germline CDR1 and CDR2 sequences are SGHTA and FQGNSA. V was cut by 6 bases and J by 2 bases, with 13 bases left in between. The CDR3 is 14 residues long. The CDR3 here is CASREPGPQETQYF. Written as DNA, the CDR3 is TGTGCCAGCAGAGAGCCGGGACCTCAAGAGACCCAGTACTTC.

This clonotype was detected once. Being one base from a much bigger clone, this may be a read error. This chain joins TRBV9 and TRBJ2-3, with TRBD2 matching over 10 bases. V dropped 3 bases and J dropped 6; count of bases not matched to a gene: 7. The CDR3 sequence is 15 residues long. The V gene's germline CDR1 is SGDLS and CDR2 YYNGEE. This chain's CDR3 is CASSASAGGLDTQYF. For the CDR3, the DNA is TGTGCCAGCAGCGCTTCAGCGGGGGGGTTGGATACGCAGTATTTT. Supplemented by reference TRBV9 and TRBJ2-3, the full variable domain reads DSGVTQTPKHLITATGQRVTLRCSPRSGDLSVYWYQQSLDQGLQFLIQYYNGEERAKGNILERFSAQQFPDLHSELNLSSLELGDSALYFCASSASAGGLDTQYFGPGTRLTVL.

The CDR3 DNA is TGTGCCAGCAGTTTAAAGGGGTGGCAGGGAGGGGGCCACGAGCAGTACTTC. It encodes CASSLKGWQGGGHEQYF. This chain links TRBV27 with TRBJ2-7; D may match TRBD1 or TRBD2 (7 bases each). The germline CDR1 and CDR2 sequences are MNHEY and SMNVEV (reference sequence). The CDR3 sequence is 17 residues long. V was cut by 2 bases and J by 5 bases, with 22 bases left in between.

The V gene is TRBV12-3 or TRBV12-4, the J gene TRBJ2-5; D not certain. This CDR3 is built from 14 residues. The V end was cut by 6 bases, the J end by 7 bases, with 18 bases between. In nucleotides, the CDR3 is TGTGCCAGCAGCTCCGCTCTTCCCCCCGGGACCCAGTACTTC. Residues: CASSSALPPGTQYF.

This clonotype appeared a single time. The genes are TRBV7-2 and TRBJ1-4, with 7 bases lining up with TRBD1. Looked up from germline, CDR1 is SGHTA and CDR2 is FQGNSA. The CDR3 is 15 amino acids. V shed 1 base, J shed 8 bases, and the junction held 7 bases outside the gene matches. CDR3 DNA sequence: TGTGCCAGCAGCTTAGACCGGAGGGGGCGGGAAAAACTGTTTTTT. Amino acid sequence: CASSLDRRGREKLFF. The variable domain in full, completed from reference TRBV7-2 and TRBJ1-4, reads GAGVSQSPSNKVTEKGKDVELRCDPISGHTALYWYRQSLGQGLEFLIYFQGNSAPDKSGLPSDRFSAERTGGSVSTLTIQRTQQEDSAVYLCASSLDRRGREKLFFGSGTQLSVL.

In regard to this clonotype: Given a much more abundant clone one base away, this may be a read error. V and J are TRBV27 and TRBJ2-1; no clear D gene. Germline CDR1 is MNHEY and CDR2 is SMNVEV (reference sequence). Trimming pared 3 bases from V and 4 bases from J, leaving 13 bases between. This CDR3 has 15 amino acids. In nucleotides, the CDR3 is TGTGCCAGCAGTTTCGGCCGGAACCCGTACAATGAGCAGTTCTTC. Translated: CASSFGRNPYNEQFF.

This clonotype has at least ten counts. The genes are TRBV2 and TRBJ2-7; 9 bases are shared with TRBD2. CDR3 length: 14 residues. Germline CDR1 and CDR2: SNHLY and FYNNEI. V was pared by 5 bases and J by 2 bases, with 4 bases of the junction left unmatched. The chain's CDR3 is CASSPGLATYEQYF. The CDR3, as DNA: TGTGCCAGCAGTCCGGGACTAGCAACCTACGAGCAGTACTTC.

This clonotype is a singleton in its sample. The chain carries TRBV6-6 and TRBJ1-2, with D possibly TRBD1 on 5 matching bases. The CDR3 runs 13 residues. Trimming left V 6 bases short and J 6 bases short, with 14 bases between. CDR1 is MNHNY and CDR2 is SVGAGI in the germline V gene (reference sequence). Written as DNA, the CDR3 is TGTGCCAGCAGACTTATAGGGGACGATGGCTACACCTTC. Protein: CASRLIGDDGYTF.

This sequence joins TRBV15 and TRBJ1-5; 8 bases line up with TRBD1. Germline V gene sequence: CDR1 LNHNV, CDR2 YYDKDF (reference sequence). This CDR3 has 17 residues. The ends lost 8 bases at V and 2 bases at J; junction bases unmatched: 14. CDR3 sequence (DNA): TGTGCCACCTCGACGGACAGGGACGTTATGGGCAATCAGCCCCAGCATTTT. Protein sequence: CATSTDRDVMGNQPQHF.

With respect to this clonotype: Since a much larger clone is just one base distant, this may be a read error. The chain links TRBV3-1 to TRBJ2-7; D remains ambiguous. Germline values: CDR1 LGHDT, CDR2 YNNKEL (reference sequence). CDR3 length: 12 residues. Trimming pared 1 base from V and 5 bases from J, leaving 6 bases between. The CDR3 is CASSQVADEQYF. The CDR3 region has the DNA TGTGCCAGCAGCCAAGTCGCGGACGAGCAGTACTTC.

At least ten counts were recorded for this clonotype. The V call is TRBV12-3 or TRBV12-4, the J call TRBJ2-1; 9 bases map to TRBD2. J lost 0 bases, V lost 5 bases, and 11 bases had no gene match. The CDR3 contains 18 residues. CDR3 nucleotides: TGTGCCAGCAGTCCCTTGGGACTAGCACGAAGCTCCTACAATGAGCAGTTCTTC. Translating it yields CASSPLGLARSSYNEQFF.

This clonotype was seen more than once but under ten times. The rearrangement joins TRBV28 to TRBJ2-7; unclear D gene. The V and J ends lost 5 bases and 2 bases respectively, with 13 bases between them. Germline CDR1 is MDHEN and CDR2 is SYDVKM. This CDR3 region has 14 residues. CDR3 region: CASSVATSAYEQYF. The DNA for the CDR3 is TGTGCCAGCAGTGTAGCCACGTCTGCCTACGAGCAGTACTTC.

This clonotype was counted a few times. The rearrangement uses TRBV7-9 and TRBJ1-1; the D gene is possibly TRBD1 (5 bases). The CDR3 is made up of 12 amino acids. Deletions cut 6 bases from V and 4 bases from J, with 9 bases between. Germline CDR1 SEHNR, CDR2 FQNEAQ (reference sequence). CDR3 sequence: CASRGVGTEAFF. CDR3 DNA sequence: TGTGCCAGCAGAGGGGTCGGCACTGAAGCTTTCTTT.

This clonotype was counted only a few times. This chain links TRBV3-1 with TRBJ1-5; no clear D gene. The CDR3 has 12 residues. The germline V and J ends were trimmed by 1 base and 11 bases, with 9 bases remaining between them. Per germline, CDR1 LGHDT and CDR2 YNNKEL (reference sequence). The CDR3 coding sequence is TGTGCCAGCAGCCAAGCCCAGTCGGCCCAGCATTTT. Its translation is CASSQAQSAQHF. The whole variable domain, filled in from reference TRBV3-1 and TRBJ1-5, reads DTAVSQTPKYLVTQMGNDKSIKCEQNLGHDTMYWYKQDSKKFLKIMFSYNNKELIINETVPNRFSPKSPDKAHLNLHINSLELGDSAVYFCASSQAQSAQHFGDGTRLSIL.

This sequence joins TRBV28 and TRBJ2-3, with D possibly called TRBD1 or TRBD2 (5 bases each). V lost 4 bases, J lost 4 bases, and 12 bases lay in between. The CDR3 length is 14 residues. In germline, CDR1 is MDHEN, CDR2 SYDVKM. CDR3 in amino acids: CASSSTTGPDTQYF. In DNA form, the CDR3 reads TGTGCCAGCAGTTCAACGACGGGGCCAGATACGCAGTATTTT.